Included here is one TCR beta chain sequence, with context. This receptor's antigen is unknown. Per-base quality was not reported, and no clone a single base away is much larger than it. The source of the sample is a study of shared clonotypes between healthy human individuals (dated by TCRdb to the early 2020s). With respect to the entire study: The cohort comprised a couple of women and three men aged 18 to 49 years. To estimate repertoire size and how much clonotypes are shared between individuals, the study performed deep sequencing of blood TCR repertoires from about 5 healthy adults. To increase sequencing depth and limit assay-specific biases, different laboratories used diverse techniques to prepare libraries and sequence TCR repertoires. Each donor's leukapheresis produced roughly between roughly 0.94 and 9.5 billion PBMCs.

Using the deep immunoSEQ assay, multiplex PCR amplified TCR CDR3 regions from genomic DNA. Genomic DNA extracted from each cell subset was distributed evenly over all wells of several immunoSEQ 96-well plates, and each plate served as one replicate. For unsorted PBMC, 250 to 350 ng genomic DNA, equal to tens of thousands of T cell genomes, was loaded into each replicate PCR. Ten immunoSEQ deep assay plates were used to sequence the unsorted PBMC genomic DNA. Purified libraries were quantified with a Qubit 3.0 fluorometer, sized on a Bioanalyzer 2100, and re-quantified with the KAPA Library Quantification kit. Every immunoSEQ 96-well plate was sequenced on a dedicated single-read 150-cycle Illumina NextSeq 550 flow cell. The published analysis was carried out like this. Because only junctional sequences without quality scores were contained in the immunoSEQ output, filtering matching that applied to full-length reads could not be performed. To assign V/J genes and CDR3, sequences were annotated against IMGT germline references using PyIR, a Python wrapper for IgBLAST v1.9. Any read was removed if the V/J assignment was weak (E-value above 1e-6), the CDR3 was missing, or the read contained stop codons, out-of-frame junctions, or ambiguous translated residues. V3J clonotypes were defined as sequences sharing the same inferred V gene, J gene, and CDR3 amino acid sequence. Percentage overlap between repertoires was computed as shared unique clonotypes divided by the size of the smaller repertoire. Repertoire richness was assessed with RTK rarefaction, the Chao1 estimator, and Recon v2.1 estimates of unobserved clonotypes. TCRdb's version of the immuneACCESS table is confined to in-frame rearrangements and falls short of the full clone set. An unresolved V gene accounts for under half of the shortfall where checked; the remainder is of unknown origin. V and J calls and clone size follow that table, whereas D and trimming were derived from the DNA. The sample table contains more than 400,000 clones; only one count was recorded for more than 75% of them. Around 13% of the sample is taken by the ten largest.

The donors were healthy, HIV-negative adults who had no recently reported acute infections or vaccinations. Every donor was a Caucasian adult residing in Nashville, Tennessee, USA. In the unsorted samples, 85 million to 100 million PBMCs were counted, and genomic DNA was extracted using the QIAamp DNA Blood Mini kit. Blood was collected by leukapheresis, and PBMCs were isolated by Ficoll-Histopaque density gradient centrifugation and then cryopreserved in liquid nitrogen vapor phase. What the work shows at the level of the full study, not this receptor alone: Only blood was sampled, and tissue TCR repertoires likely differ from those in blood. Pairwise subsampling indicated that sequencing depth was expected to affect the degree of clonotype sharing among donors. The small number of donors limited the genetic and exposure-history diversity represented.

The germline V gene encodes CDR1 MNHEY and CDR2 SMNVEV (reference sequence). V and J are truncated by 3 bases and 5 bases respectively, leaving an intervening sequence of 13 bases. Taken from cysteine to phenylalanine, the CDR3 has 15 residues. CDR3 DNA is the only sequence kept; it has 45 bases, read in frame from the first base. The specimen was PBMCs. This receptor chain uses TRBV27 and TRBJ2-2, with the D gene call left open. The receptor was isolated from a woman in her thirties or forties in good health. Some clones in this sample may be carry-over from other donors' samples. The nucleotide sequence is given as TGTGCCAGCAGTTTCTCTGGGGATTGGACCGGGGAGCTGTTTTTT. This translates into CASSFSGDWTGELFF.